The 26 T cell receptor beta chains reported below all come from one sample, sequenced in a study of a mutant IDH1 vaccine in newly diagnosed glioma. Sequencing used immunoSEQ multiplex PCR; TCRdb keeps in-frame clones, though not all of them. Here the sample spans around 25,000 clones, about 70% being singletons. Time point meaning: week 11, during vaccination. It was 300 ug of mutant IDH1 20-mer peptide that made up each vaccine dose, given with topical imiquimod. These TCRs' antigens remain unknown. Sequencing was performed on peripheral blood mononuclear cells (PBMCs), taken from a glioma patient whose treatment included an IDH1 peptide vaccine. All receptors derive from a man aged 18-30 years with glioma. Some clones in this sample may be carry-over from other donors' samples.

In its sample, this clone was seen a few times. The rearrangement joins TRBV11-1 to TRBJ2-7; maybe TRBD1 (6 bases). The germline V gene has CDR1 SGHAT and CDR2 FQDESV (reference sequence). The CDR3 sequence is 14 residues long. V was trimmed by 1 base and J by 0 bases, leaving 7 bases between them. CDR3 sequence reads: CASSLDRASYEQYF. The CDR3 nucleotides read TGTGCCAGCAGCTTAGACAGGGCCTCCTACGAGCAGTACTTC.

The chain uses TRBV5-1 and TRBJ2-3, with D maybe TRBD1 (5 bases). The CDR3 sequence is 14 residues long. V lost 0 bases and J 7 bases, leaving 12 bases between the germline ends. The germline V gene has CDR1 SGHRS and CDR2 YFSETQ. CDR3 DNA: TGCGCCAGCAGCTTGGGCCAGGGCACCTATACGCAGTATTTT. Translating it yields CASSLGQGTYTQYF.

The rearrangement links TRBV15 to TRBJ2-3, with D unresolved. The germline gives CDR1 LNHNV, CDR2 YYDKDF (reference sequence). The CDR3 contains 14 residues. V lost 3 bases to trimming and J lost 4 bases, with 11 bases between them. The CDR3 coding sequence is TGTGCCACCAGCAGGGAGAAGCTCCCAGATACGCAGTATTTT. This codes for CATSREKLPDTQYF.

This chain links TRBV9 with TRBJ2-5, with D hard to call. The CDR3 loop spans 14 amino acids. V was shortened by 4 bases and J by 2 bases, with 12 bases between the two germline ends. In germline, CDR1 is SGDLS, CDR2 YYNGEE. This chain's CDR3 is CASSPPDLQETQYF. The CDR3 DNA reads as TGTGCCAGCAGCCCACCCGACTTGCAAGAGACCCAGTACTTC.

This chain connects TRBV6-4 to TRBJ2-3; TRBD1 might be the D (6 bases). Germline CDR1 is MRHNA and CDR2 is SNTAGT. The CDR3 is made up of 15 amino acids. Trimming took 4 bases from V and 0 from J, leaving 11 bases between them. The CDR3 region has the DNA TGTGCCAGCAGTGCTGGGACAACAAGCACAGATACGCAGTATTTT. Encoded protein: CASSAGTTSTDTQYF.

The chain has TRBV7-2 and TRBJ2-7, with TRBD1 matching 7 bases. The V gene's germline CDR1 is SGHTA and CDR2 FQGNSA. Trimming took 2 bases from V and 3 from J; bases not matched to a gene: 1. The CDR3 covers 13 residues. The CDR3 protein is CASSLWTGYEQYF. The DNA for the CDR3 is TGTGCCAGCAGCTTATGGACAGGCTACGAGCAGTACTTC.

This clone was seen only a few times. CDR3 in DNA: TGCGCCAGCAGCGAGACAGGGATGAACACTGAAGCTTTCTTT. Protein sequence: CASSETGMNTEAFF. The chain links TRBV5-1 to TRBJ1-1; TRBD1 agrees at 7 bases. The CDR3 covers 14 residues. V shed 4 bases, J shed 0 bases, and the junction held 3 bases outside the gene matches. CDR1 is SGHRS and CDR2 is YFSETQ in the germline V gene.

In DNA form, the CDR3 reads TGTGCCAGTAGTATAAAAGTGGGGGCGACGATCTACGAGCAGTACTTC. Translating gives CASSIKVGATIYEQYF. The rearrangement links TRBV19 to TRBJ2-7; D might be TRBD1 (6 bases). Trimming shortened V by 2 bases and J by 3 bases, and 17 bases separated the two germline ends. Germline CDR1 LNHDA, CDR2 SQIVND (reference sequence). The CDR3 extends over 16 amino acids.

V is TRBV14 and J is TRBJ1-1, with D uncertain. The germline V gene has CDR1 SGHDN and CDR2 FVKESK. The CDR3 covers 14 residues. Deletions cut 1 base from V and 0 bases from J, with 6 bases between. The CDR3 spells CASSQVALNTEAFF. CDR3 nucleotide sequence: TGTGCCAGCAGCCAAGTGGCCTTGAACACTGAAGCTTTCTTT. Full variable domain (outside the CDR3, taken from reference TRBV14 and TRBJ1-1): EAGVTQFPSHSVIEKGQTVTLRCDPISGHDNLYWYRRVMGKEIKFLLHFVKESKQDESGMPNNRFLAERTGGTYSTLKVQPAELEDSGVYFCASSQVALNTEAFFGQGTRLTVV.

This chain uses TRBV30 with TRBJ1-1; possibly TRBD1 for D (5 bases). Germline CDR1 is GTSNPN and CDR2 is SVGIG (reference sequence). CDR3 length: 13 amino acids. Trimming removed 5 bases at V and 0 bases at J, with 10 bases between. CDR3 region: CAWGDSLNTEAFF. The CDR3 coding sequence is TGTGCCTGGGGAGACAGCTTGAACACTGAAGCTTTCTTT.

This clone was picked up a small number of times. The chain links TRBV5-6 to TRBJ1-1; TRBD1 aligns across 8 bases. CDR3 length: 15 residues. The V and J ends lost 2 bases and 11 bases, in that order; junction bases with no gene match: 14. Per germline, CDR1 SGHDT and CDR2 YYEEEE. In nucleotides, the CDR3 is TGTGCCAGCAGCTTTCTGGGCGGACAGGGAGGACCGGCTTTCTTT. This sequence encodes CASSFLGGQGGPAFF.

This chain links TRBV14 with TRBJ2-3; no reliable D call. This CDR3 is 12 amino acids long. V lost 4 bases and J lost 7, with 9 bases in between. The germline gives CDR1 SGHDN, CDR2 FVKESK. The CDR3 is CASSLGLYTQYF. In DNA, the CDR3 is TGTGCCAGCAGCCTAGGGCTCTATACGCAGTATTTT.

In its sample, this clone was seen a few times. This chain uses TRBV6-1 with TRBJ1-1; D is uncertain. V shed 6 bases and J shed 5 bases, with 7 bases lying between them. Germline-derived CDR1 and CDR2 are MNHNS and SASEGT. The CDR3 runs to 11 residues. CDR3 sequence: CASRIRTEAFF. CDR3 in DNA: TGTGCCAGCAGGATCAGAACTGAAGCTTTCTTT.

V is TRBV19 and J is TRBJ2-7; D perhaps matches TRBD1 (5 bases). V was trimmed by 3 bases and J by 5 bases, leaving 11 bases between them. The germline V gene has CDR1 LNHDA and CDR2 SQIVND (reference sequence). The CDR3 is 13 amino acids. As DNA, the CDR3 is TGTGCCAGTAGTATGGCCCAGGGCCACGAGCAGTACTTC. Translating it yields CASSMAQGHEQYF.

This clone showed up just a few times. The chain carries TRBV18 and TRBJ2-3, with 13 bases lining up with TRBD2. This CDR3 is 17 amino acids long. Germline CDR1 and CDR2: KGHSH and LQKENI. V gave up 1 base and J gave up 5 bases; unmatched junction bases: 6. The CDR3 nucleotides are TGTGCCAGCTCACCACTCTGGACTAGCGGGAGTCTAGATACGCAGTATTTT. Its protein is CASSPLWTSGSLDTQYF.

This clone was recorded a few times. The chain links TRBV5-6 to TRBJ1-1; TRBD1 aligns across 7 bases. Unmatched junction bases numbered 7, after V lost 4 bases and J lost 4 bases. The CDR3 totals 14 residues. The germline CDR1 and CDR2 sequences are SGHDT and YYEEEE. CDR3 region: CASSDRVGFTEAFF. CDR3 in DNA: TGTGCCAGCAGCGACAGGGTAGGTTTCACTGAAGCTTTCTTT. Combining the CDR3 with reference TRBV5-6 and TRBJ1-1 gives the whole variable domain DAGVTQSPTHLIKTRGQQVTLRCSPKSGHDTVSWYQQALGQGPQFIFQYYEEEERQRGNFPDRFSGHQFPNYSSELNVNALLLGDSALYLCASSDRVGFTEAFFGQGTRLTVV.

This chain joins TRBV6-5 and TRBJ2-1; 9 bases map to TRBD2. This CDR3 is 13 amino acids long. The germline CDR1 and CDR2 sequences are MNHEY and SVGAGI. V trimming: 7 bases; J trimming: 8 bases; junction bases outside the gene matches: 6. The CDR3 nucleotides are TGTGCCAGCACGGCGGGAGGGAGGGATGAGCAGTTCTTC. Its translation is CASTAGGRDEQFF.

CDR3 DNA: TGTGCCAGCAGTGTTACTAGCGGGGGCTACAATGAGCAGTTCTTC. It translates to CASSVTSGGYNEQFF. The rearrangement joins TRBV6-6 to TRBJ2-1, with TRBD2 matching over 11 bases. Germline CDR1 MNHNY, CDR2 SVGAGI (reference sequence). This CDR3 region has 15 residues. V trimming: 5 bases; J trimming: 3 bases; junction bases outside the gene matches: 3.

This clone counts as medium-sized (0.01 to 0.1%). This chain links TRBV28 with TRBJ1-1; possibly TRBD1 for D (5 bases). Germline V gene lookup returns CDR1 MDHEN and CDR2 SYDVKM. Trimming cost V 3 bases and J 6 bases, with 11 bases left between them. CDR3 length: 13 residues. In nucleotides, the CDR3 is TGTGCCAGCAGTTTCGCAGGGTACCCTGAAGCTTTCTTT. Translating it yields CASSFAGYPEAFF.

There are a few counts of this clone. The chain joins TRBV6-7 to TRBJ1-1; tentative D call: TRBD1 (6 bases). TRBV6-7 belongs to the ORF category, with a function that is uncertain. The CDR3 is 14 amino acids. Trimming pared 10 bases from V and 0 bases from J, leaving 15 bases between. The CDR3 region is CATLPDRMNTEAFF. DNA for the CDR3: TGTGCCACTCTTCCGGACAGAATGAACACTGAAGCTTTCTTT.

The rearrangement joins TRBV7-2 to TRBJ1-1; 8 bases line up with TRBD1. The trim removed 1 base at V and 6 bases at J, leaving 7 bases unmatched. The CDR3 is 15 amino acids. Germline V gene data show CDR1 as SGHTA and CDR2 as FQGNSA. The CDR3 protein is CASSLEGRGLSEAFF. CDR3 DNA: TGTGCCAGCAGCTTAGAGGGCAGGGGGCTCTCTGAAGCTTTCTTT.

The rearrangement joins TRBV4-2 to TRBJ1-1; maybe TRBD1 (5 bases). The CDR3 loop spans 15 amino acids. Trimming cost V 1 base and J 0 bases, with 9 bases left between them. In germline, CDR1 is LGHNA, CDR2 YNFKEQ. CDR3 sequence: CASSQVGALNTEAFF. The CDR3 DNA sequence: TGTGCCAGCAGCCAAGTCGGGGCCCTGAACACTGAAGCTTTCTTT.

On this clone: Other DNA sequences in the same sample also yield this CDR3. The rearrangement uses TRBV7-9 and TRBJ2-2, with TRBD2 matching over 7 bases. J was trimmed by 1 base and V by 6 bases; bases with no gene match: 5. From germline, CDR1 is SEHNR and CDR2 FQNEAQ (reference sequence). The CDR3 is 15 residues long. The CDR3 bases are TGTGCCAGCAGGGGAGGGCAGGGGAACACCGGGGAGCTGTTTTTT. Translation: CASRGGQGNTGELFF.

V and J are TRBV30 and TRBJ2-3; D is ambiguous. The CDR3 length is 11 residues. V was cut by 3 bases and J by 10 bases, with 11 bases left in between. CDR1 and CDR2 (germline): GTSNPN, SVGIG (reference sequence). The CDR3 protein is CAWRQVNAQYF. The DNA for the CDR3 is TGTGCCTGGAGGCAGGTGAATGCGCAGTATTTT.

The chain employs TRBV11-2 and TRBJ2-6; 7 nucleotides line up with TRBD1. The CDR3 loop spans 17 amino acids. Germline values: CDR1 SGHAT, CDR2 FQNNGV. CDR3 DNA: TGTGTCAAGCAGCTCGGACAGGCTCTAGCTGGGGCCAACGTCCTGACTTTC. This codes for CVKQLGQALAGANVLTF.

J is TRBJ1-2 and V is TRBV4-3; D unresolved. This CDR3 region has 14 residues. The germline V and J ends were trimmed by 0 bases and 0 bases, with 5 bases remaining between them. Looked up from germline, CDR1 is LGHNA and CDR2 is YSLEER. CDR3 residues: CASSQDVTNYGYTF. In DNA form, the CDR3 reads TGCGCCAGCAGCCAAGACGTTACTAACTATGGCTACACCTTC.